These 24 T cell receptor beta chains were sequenced from one sample in a study of T-cell memory formation after mild COVID-19. TCRdb called the 5' RACE reads again in MiXCR, with one record for every CDR3 protein. This table has about 340,000 distinct CDR3 sequences, 15% appearing once. The sample taken for sequencing was PBMCs or a T cell subset sorted from them (not recorded which). The receptors derive from a man between 18 and 29 years old who had mild COVID-19 (a few samples of this study predate the infection). Cell type and time point are not known.

This chain connects TRBV4-1 to TRBJ2-7, with TRBD1 matching over 7 bases. Germline values: CDR1 MGHRA, CDR2 YSYEKL. The V gene end was trimmed by 4 bases and the J gene end by 2 bases; junction bases not matched to a gene: 5. CDR3 size: 14 residues. The CDR3 spells CASSPGTATYEQYF. The CDR3 region has the DNA TGCGCCAGCAGCCCTGGGACAGCTACCTACGAGCAGTACTTC.

CDR3 loop: CASSPPNLSGANVLTF. In DNA form, the CDR3 reads TGTGCCAGCTCACCCCCTAATCTCTCTGGGGCCAACGTCCTGACTTTC. The V call is TRBV18, the J call TRBJ2-6; the D is unclear. V was trimmed by 3 bases and J by 0 bases, leaving 9 bases between them. Germline CDR1 and CDR2: KGHSH and LQKENI. The CDR3 runs 16 residues.

The rearrangement uses TRBV19 and TRBJ1-1, with no clear D. The germline V gene encodes CDR1 LNHDA and CDR2 SQIVND (reference sequence). The CDR3 is 12 amino acids. Trimming removed 3 bases at V and 4 bases at J, with 6 bases between. The CDR3 here is CASSMTSTEAFF. The CDR3 coding sequence is TGTGCCAGTAGTATGACGAGCACTGAAGCTTTCTTT. Drawing the rest from reference TRBV19 and TRBJ1-1, the complete variable domain is DGGITQSPKYLFRKEGQNVTLSCEQNLNHDAMYWYRQDPGQGLRLIYYSQIVNDFQKGDIAEGYSVSREKKESFPLTVTSAQKNPTAFYLCASSMTSTEAFFGQGTRLTVV.

There are many counts of this clonotype. The chain employs TRBV7-2 and TRBJ1-1; D ambiguous. The CDR3 has 14 amino acids. V was pared by 0 bases and J by 1 base, with 6 bases between. Per germline, CDR1 SGHTA and CDR2 FQGNSA. CDR3 region: CASSLAWENTEAFF. CDR3 nucleotide sequence: TGTGCCAGCAGCTTAGCGTGGGAGAACACTGAAGCTTTCTTT.

This clonotype was counted between two and nine times. The chain uses TRBV7-2 and TRBJ1-3, with TRBD1 matching over 10 bases. After removal of 7 bases from V and 4 bases from J, the junction contained 7 bases not matched to a gene. The CDR3 length is 15 residues. The V gene's germline CDR1 is SGHTA and CDR2 FQGNSA. CDR3 region: CASTTGDRGGNTIYF. The CDR3 coding sequence is TGTGCCAGCACTACTGGGGACAGGGGAGGAAACACCATATATTTT.

This rearrangement joins TRBV18 to TRBJ1-5; D gene uncertain. The germline CDR1 and CDR2 sequences are KGHSH and LQKENI. The CDR3 covers 16 residues. V gave up 2 bases and J gave up 1 base, with 12 bases separating them. CDR3 sequence: CASSPISGYSNQPQHF. CDR3 DNA: TGTGCCAGCTCACCAATTTCAGGTTACAGCAATCAGCCCCAGCATTTT.

The chain uses TRBV28 and TRBJ1-1, with TRBD1 as a possible D gene (6 bases). The CDR3 totals 15 residues. V was clipped by 7 bases and J by 4 bases, with 19 bases between them. Germline V gives CDR1 MDHEN, CDR2 SYDVKM. CDR3 in amino acids: CASNLNTGRGTEAFF. The DNA for the CDR3 is TGTGCCAGCAACCTGAATACAGGGAGGGGCACTGAAGCTTTCTTT.

This clonotype was observed a few times. The CDR3 DNA follows: TGCGCCAGCAGCCAAGTGGGACTAGCGGTCTCCTACGAGCAGTACTTC. This translates into CASSQVGLAVSYEQYF. This sequence joins TRBV4-1 and TRBJ2-7, with TRBD2 matching 11 bases. The germline gives CDR1 MGHRA, CDR2 YSYEKL. The CDR3 has 16 amino acids. V lost 1 base, J lost 0 bases, and 2 bases stayed unmatched.

The chain employs TRBV9 and TRBJ2-3; unclear D gene. CDR3 size: 15 residues. Between the trimmed V and J ends, which lost 0 bases and 3 bases, there was a span of 11 bases. Germline values: CDR1 SGDLS, CDR2 YYNGEE. The CDR3 reads CASSVGEGPTDTQYF. For the CDR3, the DNA is TGTGCCAGCAGCGTAGGGGAAGGACCGACAGATACGCAGTATTTT. Full variable domain (remainder filled in from reference TRBV9 and TRBJ2-3): DSGVTQTPKHLITATGQRVTLRCSPRSGDLSVYWYQQSLDQGLQFLIQYYNGEERAKGNILERFSAQQFPDLHSELNLSSLELGDSALYFCASSVGEGPTDTQYFGPGTRLTVL.

The chain employs TRBV5-1 and TRBJ1-6; perhaps TRBD1 as D (5 bases). The germline gives CDR1 SGHRS, CDR2 YFSETQ. CDR3 length: 15 residues. V was cut by 0 bases and J by 10 bases, with 14 bases left in between. The DNA for the CDR3 is TGCGCCAGCAGCTTGGGGCAGGGTCAGGCATCACCCCTCCACTTT. This codes for CASSLGQGQASPLHF.

The genes are TRBV18 and TRBJ1-1; D ambiguous. The CDR3 is 13 amino acids. The germline gives CDR1 KGHSH, CDR2 LQKENI. The V gene lost 3 bases and the J gene lost 0 bases, with 5 bases spanning the gap. The CDR3 DNA is TGTGCCAGCTCACCCGAGTTGAACACTGAAGCTTTCTTT. This gives the protein CASSPELNTEAFF.

The sample holds a few counts of this clonotype. The chain couples TRBV7-8 to TRBJ2-5; unclear D gene. CDR3 length: 16 residues. Between the trimmed V and J ends, which lost 0 bases and 3 bases, there was a span of 14 bases. The germline CDR1 and CDR2 sequences are SGHVS and FQNEAQ. DNA of the CDR3: TGTGCCAGCAGCTTAGCGTGGGGTCGGGTTAAAGAGACCCAGTACTTC. Translation gives CASSLAWGRVKETQYF.

This clonotype was seen only a few times. The chain carries TRBV6-2 or TRBV6-3 and TRBJ2-3; maybe TRBD2 (5 bases). Germline V gene sequence: CDR1 MNHEY, CDR2 SVGEGT. This CDR3 comprises 16 residues. V lost 5 bases and J lost 3, with 18 bases in between. In DNA, the CDR3 is TGTGCCAGCAGTCCCCGGCTAGCCAGGATAACAGATACGCAGTATTTT. Its protein is CASSPRLARITDTQYF.

The sample holds a few counts of this clonotype. This chain connects TRBV18 to TRBJ1-1, with 12 positions matching TRBD1. This CDR3 spans 18 amino acids. The trim removed 6 bases at V and 0 bases at J, leaving 11 bases unmatched. The germline V gene encodes CDR1 KGHSH and CDR2 LQKENI. The CDR3 loop is CASSRSPGQGALNTEAFF. DNA for the CDR3: TGTGCCAGCTCGCGCAGCCCGGGACAGGGGGCTCTGAACACTGAAGCTTTCTTT.

This clonotype was seen only a few times. The chain uses TRBV5-6 and TRBJ2-2; D not certain. V lost 0 bases and J 6 bases, leaving 6 bases between the germline ends. The germline V gene encodes CDR1 SGHDT and CDR2 YYEEEE. CDR3 length equals 13 residues. CDR3 coding DNA: TGTGCCAGCAGCTTGGTGGCCGCCGGGGAGCTGTTTTTT. It encodes CASSLVAAGELFF. The full variable domain, with the rest looked up from reference TRBV5-6 and TRBJ2-2, is DAGVTQSPTHLIKTRGQQVTLRCSPKSGHDTVSWYQQALGQGPQFIFQYYEEEERQRGNFPDRFSGHQFPNYSSELNVNALLLGDSALYLCASSLVAAGELFFGEGSRLTVL.

This clonotype was detected only a few times. The chain carries TRBV4-3 and TRBJ2-5; D remains unclear. The ends were cut back, 1 base at V and 5 bases at J, with 11 bases in the middle. Germline lookup yields CDR1 LGHNA and CDR2 YSLEER. This CDR3 has 14 amino acids. CDR3 sequence reads: CASSQVVSGETQYF. The CDR3 nucleotides are TGCGCCAGCAGCCAAGTCGTTAGTGGTGAGACCCAGTACTTC.

The genes are TRBV7-2 and TRBJ2-7; D is unresolved. V lost 6 bases, J lost 3 bases, and 12 bases lay in between. The CDR3 consists of 13 residues. Germline values: CDR1 SGHTA, CDR2 FQGNSA. The DNA of the CDR3 is TGTGCCAGCAGTCCATCCCCCCGCTACGAGCAGTACGTC. Its protein is CASSPSPRYEQYV.

The chain carries TRBV6-5 and TRBJ1-5, with a possible D match to TRBD1 (6 bases). The CDR3 is made up of 14 amino acids. The germline V gene has CDR1 MNHEY and CDR2 SVGAGI. V was cut by 5 bases and J by 5 bases, with 13 bases left in between. For the CDR3, the DNA is TGTGCCAGCAGTCCCCGGACAGATTATCAGCCCCAGCATTTT. Encoded protein: CASSPRTDYQPQHF.

This clonotype was counted only a few times. Relative to the germline gene, one junction end is altered; a read error may explain this. The chain is built from TRBV5-6 and TRBJ2-5, with D perhaps being TRBD1 or TRBD2 (5 bases each). Germline CDR1 SGHDT, CDR2 YYEEEE. This CDR3 contains 14 residues. The CDR3 DNA sequence: TGTGCCAGCAGCTTGGTTGCAGGGCGGGCGACCCTGTACTTC. Its protein is CASSLVAGRATLYF.

This clonotype was picked up a small number of times. The rearrangement uses TRBV5-5 and TRBJ2-3, with TRBD1 as a possible D gene (5 bases). This CDR3 comprises 15 residues. The V end lost 6 bases, the J end lost 0 bases, and 14 bases lay between the germline ends. The V gene's germline CDR1 is SGHKS and CDR2 YYEKEE (reference sequence). This CDR3 reads CASTHRSPSTDTQYF. In DNA form, the CDR3 reads TGTGCCAGCACCCACAGGTCCCCTAGCACAGATACGCAGTATTTT.

This rearrangement joins TRBV4-1 to TRBJ1-1; no clear D gene. V was shortened by 2 bases and J by 5 bases, with 12 bases between the two germline ends. The CDR3 runs to 14 residues. The germline gives CDR1 MGHRA, CDR2 YSYEKL. The CDR3 DNA reads TGCGCCAGCAGCCAACAGCCTTGGAGTACTGAAGCTTTCTTT. This gives the protein CASSQQPWSTEAFF.

This chain uses TRBV5-5 with TRBJ2-3, with D unresolved. From germline, CDR1 is SGHKS and CDR2 YYEKEE (reference sequence). V was trimmed by 2 bases and J by 1 base, leaving 8 bases between them. The CDR3 has 14 residues. Here the CDR3 reads CASSLIAGTDTQYF. CDR3 coding DNA: TGTGCCAGCAGCTTAATCGCCGGCACAGATACGCAGTATTTT. The entire variable domain, with the rest obtained from reference TRBV5-5 and TRBJ2-3, is as follows: DAGVTQSPTHLIKTRGQQVTLRCSPISGHKSVSWYQQVLGQGPQFIFQYYEKEERGRGNFPDRFSARQFPNYSSELNVNALLLGDSALYLCASSLIAGTDTQYFGPGTRLTVL.

The V gene is TRBV6-5, the J gene TRBJ2-2; D may be TRBD1 (6 bases). Germline V lookup: CDR1 MNHEY, CDR2 SVGAGI. The CDR3 is 15 amino acids. V dropped 2 bases and J dropped 6 bases, with 13 bases sitting between them. The CDR3 DNA follows: TGTGCCAGCAGTTACAACTCCAGGGGCGCCGGGGAGCTGTTTTTT. This encodes CASSYNSRGAGELFF.

This clonotype came up a few times. The chain carries TRBV7-6 and TRBJ2-5, with a weak D call TRBD2 (5 bases). Looked up from germline, CDR1 is SGHVS and CDR2 is FNYEAQ. The germline V and J ends were trimmed by 5 bases and 1 base, with 17 bases remaining between them. The CDR3 covers 16 residues. CDR3 coding DNA: TGTGCCAGCAGCAAGCCTTCGCCGAGCGGCCAAGAGACCCAGTACTTC. This translates into CASSKPSPSGQETQYF.